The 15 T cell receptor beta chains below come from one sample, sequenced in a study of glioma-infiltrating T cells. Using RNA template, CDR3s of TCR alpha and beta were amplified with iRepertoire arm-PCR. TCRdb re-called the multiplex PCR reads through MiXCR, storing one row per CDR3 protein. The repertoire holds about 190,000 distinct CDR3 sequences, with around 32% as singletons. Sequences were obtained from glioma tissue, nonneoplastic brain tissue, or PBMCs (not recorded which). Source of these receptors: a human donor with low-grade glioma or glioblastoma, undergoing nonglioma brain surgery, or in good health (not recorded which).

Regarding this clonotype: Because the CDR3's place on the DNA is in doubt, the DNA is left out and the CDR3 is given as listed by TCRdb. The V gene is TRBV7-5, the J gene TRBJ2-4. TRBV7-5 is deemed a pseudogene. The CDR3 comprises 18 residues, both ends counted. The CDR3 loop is CISVSEAQRASPKNIQYF.

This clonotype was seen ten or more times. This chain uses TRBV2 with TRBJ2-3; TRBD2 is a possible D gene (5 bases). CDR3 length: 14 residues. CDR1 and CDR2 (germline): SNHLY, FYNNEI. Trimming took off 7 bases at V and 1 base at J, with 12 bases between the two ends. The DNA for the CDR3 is TGTGCCAGCACCCGGGGTGGAGGCACAGATACGCAGTATTTT. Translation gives CASTRGGGTDTQYF.

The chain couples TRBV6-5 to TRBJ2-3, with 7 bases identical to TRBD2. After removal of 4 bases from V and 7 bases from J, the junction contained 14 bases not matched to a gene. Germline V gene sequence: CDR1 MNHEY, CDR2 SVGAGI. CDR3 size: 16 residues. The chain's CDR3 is CASSSVLAEGVHTQYF. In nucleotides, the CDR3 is TGTGCCAGCAGTTCCGTCCTAGCGGAAGGTGTCCATACGCAGTATTTT.

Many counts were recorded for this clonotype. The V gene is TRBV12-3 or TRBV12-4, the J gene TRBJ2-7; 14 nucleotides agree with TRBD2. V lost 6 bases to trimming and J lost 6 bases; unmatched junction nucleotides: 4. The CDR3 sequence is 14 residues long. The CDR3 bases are TGTGCCAGCAGAAGGGGACTAGCGGGAGTCGAGCAGTACTTC. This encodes CASRRGLAGVEQYF.

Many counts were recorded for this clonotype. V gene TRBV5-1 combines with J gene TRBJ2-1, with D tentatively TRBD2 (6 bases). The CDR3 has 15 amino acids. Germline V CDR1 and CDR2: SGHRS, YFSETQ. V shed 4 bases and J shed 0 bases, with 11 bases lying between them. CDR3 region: CASSIAVDSYNEQFF. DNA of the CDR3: TGCGCCAGCAGCATAGCGGTTGACTCCTACAATGAGCAGTTCTTC.

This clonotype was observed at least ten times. CDR3 sequence (DNA): TGTGCCAGCAGCTTACGGGGCGGGAGGGTCGCAGATACGCAGTATTTT. Its translation is CASSLRGGRVADTQYF. The chain has TRBV7-2 and TRBJ2-3; 9 bases are shared with TRBD2. Germline CDR1 is SGHTA and CDR2 is FQGNSA. J gave up 4 bases and V 2 bases, and 7 bases lay outside the gene matches. This CDR3 comprises 16 residues.

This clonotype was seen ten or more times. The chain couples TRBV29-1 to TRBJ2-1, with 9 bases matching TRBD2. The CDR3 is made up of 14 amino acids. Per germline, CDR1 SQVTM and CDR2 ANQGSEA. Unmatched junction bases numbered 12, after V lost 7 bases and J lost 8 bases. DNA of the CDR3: TGCAGCGCCCGTTCGGCGGGAGGGCCGGATGAGCAGTTCTTC. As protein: CSARSAGGPDEQFF.

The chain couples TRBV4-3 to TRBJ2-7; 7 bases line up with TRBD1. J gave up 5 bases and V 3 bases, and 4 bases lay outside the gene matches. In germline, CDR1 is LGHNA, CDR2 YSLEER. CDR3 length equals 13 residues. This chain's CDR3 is CASSHHGQDEQYF. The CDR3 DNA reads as TGCGCCAGCAGCCACCATGGACAGGACGAGCAGTACTTC.

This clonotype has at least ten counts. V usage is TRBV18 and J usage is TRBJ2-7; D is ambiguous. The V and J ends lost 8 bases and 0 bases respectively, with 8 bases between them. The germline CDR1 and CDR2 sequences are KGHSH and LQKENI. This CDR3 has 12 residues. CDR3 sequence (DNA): TGTGCCAGCAGTCCTAGCTCCTACGAGCAGTACTTC. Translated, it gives CASSPSSYEQYF.

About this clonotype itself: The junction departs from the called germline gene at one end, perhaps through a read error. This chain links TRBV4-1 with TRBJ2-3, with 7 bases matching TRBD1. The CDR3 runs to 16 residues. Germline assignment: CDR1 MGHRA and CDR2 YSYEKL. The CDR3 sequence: CASSLSGTANTDTQDF. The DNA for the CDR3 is TGCGCCAGCAGCCTGTCGGGGACAGCTAACACAGATACGCAGGATTTT.

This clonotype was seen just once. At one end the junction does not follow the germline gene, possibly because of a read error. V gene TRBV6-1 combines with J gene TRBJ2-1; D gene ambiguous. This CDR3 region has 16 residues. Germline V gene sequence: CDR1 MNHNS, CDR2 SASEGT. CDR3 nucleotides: TGCGCCAGCAGTTTAATGGTGAGACCCTCCTACAATGAGCAGTTCTTC. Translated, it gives CASSLMVRPSYNEQFF.

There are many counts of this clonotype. CDR3: CASSYSPRQETQYF. CDR3 sequence (DNA): TGTGCCAGCAGTTACTCCCCTCGCCAAGAGACCCAGTACTTC. V gene TRBV6-6 combines with J gene TRBJ2-5; no reliable D call. The germline gives CDR1 MNHNY, CDR2 SVGAGI (reference sequence). The CDR3 runs to 14 residues. V was trimmed by 0 bases and J by 1 base, leaving 6 bases between them.

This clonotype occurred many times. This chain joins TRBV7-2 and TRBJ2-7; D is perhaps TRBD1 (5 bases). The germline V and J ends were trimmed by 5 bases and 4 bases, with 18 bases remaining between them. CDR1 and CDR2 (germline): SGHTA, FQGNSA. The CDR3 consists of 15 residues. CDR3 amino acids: CASSPIGVVTYEQYF. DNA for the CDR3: TGTGCCAGCAGCCCCATAGGGGTTGTTACTTACGAGCAGTACTTC.

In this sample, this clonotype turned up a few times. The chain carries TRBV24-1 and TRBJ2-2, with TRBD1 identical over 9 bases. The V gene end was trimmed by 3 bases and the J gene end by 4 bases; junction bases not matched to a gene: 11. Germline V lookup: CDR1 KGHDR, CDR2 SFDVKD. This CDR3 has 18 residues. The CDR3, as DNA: TGTGCCACCAGTGATCCAACGGGGGACAGGGTACTCACCGGGGAGCTGTTTTTT. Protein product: CATSDPTGDRVLTGELFF.

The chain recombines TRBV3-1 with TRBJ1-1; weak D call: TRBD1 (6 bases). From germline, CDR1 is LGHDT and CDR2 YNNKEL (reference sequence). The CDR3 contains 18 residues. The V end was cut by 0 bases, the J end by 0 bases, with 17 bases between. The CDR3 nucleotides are TGTGCCAGCAGCCAAGATGTACGGGGGGCTACCATGAACACTGAAGCTTTCTTT. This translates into CASSQDVRGATMNTEAFF.